Listed below are T cell receptor beta chains from one sample, sequenced in a study of cytomegalovirus exposure and HLA in healthy donors. Profiled with immunoSEQ multiplex PCR; TCRdb holds only in-frame clones, not every one. This sample carries about 200,000 clones, approximately 81% of them seen once, and the ten largest clones take 2.5% to 3.5%. Material: PBMCs. The source is a man aged 25-40 years in good health and CMV-seronegative. The CDR3 runs from the conserved cysteine through the conserved F or W. Each record gives: clone size, CDR3 length, J gene, D gene, V gene, CDR3 protein, CDR3 DNA. A D gene is named only where the DNA matches it firmly. Clone size is not always given. Where it is, it says once, few, many or a class for expanded clones.

abundance: few
len: 14
j_gene: TRBJ1-4
d_gene: .
v_gene: TRBV5-1
CDR3aa: CASSLGGANEKLFF
CDR3nt: TGCGCCAGCAGCTTGGGGGGGGCTAATGAAAAACTGTTTTTT

abundance: .
len: 16
j_gene: TRBJ2-1
d_gene: TRBD2
v_gene: TRBV7-2
CDR3aa: CASSFTGTSGGNEQFF
CDR3nt: TGTGCCAGCAGCTTTACTGGGACTAGCGGGGGGAATGAGCAGTTCTTC

abundance: .
len: 14
j_gene: TRBJ2-6
d_gene: .
v_gene: TRBV7-8
CDR3aa: CASTQTGGANVLTF
CDR3nt: TGTGCCAGCACCCAAACGGGTGGGGCCAACGTCCTGACTTTC

abundance: .
len: 15
j_gene: TRBJ1-1
d_gene: .
v_gene: TRBV6-5
CDR3aa: CASSYSISGNTEAFF
CDR3nt: TGTGCCAGCAGTTACTCGATATCCGGGAACACTGAAGCTTTCTTT

abundance: .
len: 13
j_gene: TRBJ2-7
d_gene: .
v_gene: TRBV29-1
CDR3aa: CSVVSEGSYEQYF
CDR3nt: TGCAGCGTTGTTTCGGAGGGTTCCTACGAGCAGTACTTC

abundance: .
len: 13
j_gene: TRBJ2-2
d_gene: .
v_gene: TRBV6-6
CDR3aa: CASSYRESGELFF
CDR3nt: TGTGCCAGCAGTTACCGGGAGTCCGGGGAGCTGTTTTTT

abundance: .
len: 14
j_gene: TRBJ1-2
d_gene: .
v_gene: TRBV2
CDR3aa: CASSPARGNYGYTF
CDR3nt: TGTGCCAGCAGCCCCGCACGGGGTAACTATGGCTACACCTTC

abundance: .
len: 14
j_gene: TRBJ2-2
d_gene: .
v_gene: TRBV13
CDR3aa: CASSPGLQGRELFF
CDR3nt: TGTGCCAGCAGCCCCGGACTACAAGGAAGGGAGCTGTTTTTT

abundance: .
len: 13
j_gene: TRBJ2-2
d_gene: .
v_gene: TRBV29-1
CDR3aa: CSVDPGGIGELFF
CDR3nt: TGCAGCGTTGATCCCGGAGGAATCGGGGAGCTGTTTTTT

abundance: .
len: 14
j_gene: TRBJ2-7
d_gene: .
v_gene: TRBV5-6
CDR3aa: CASSSFGRRYEQYF
CDR3nt: TGTGCCAGCAGCAGCTTCGGCAGGAGGTACGAGCAGTACTTC

abundance: .
len: 13
j_gene: TRBJ2-1
d_gene: TRBD1
v_gene: TRBV7-8
CDR3aa: CASSLGTVNEQFF
CDR3nt: TGTGCCAGCAGCCTAGGGACAGTCAATGAGCAGTTCTTC

abundance: once
len: 14
j_gene: TRBJ1-5
d_gene: .
v_gene: TRBV28
CDR3aa: CASRRYGGDQPQHF
CDR3nt: TGTGCCAGCAGAAGATATGGGGGGGATCAGCCCCAGCATTTT

abundance: .
len: 18
j_gene: TRBJ1-2
d_gene: .
v_gene: TRBV9
CDR3aa: CASSVAGGGKGGNYGYTF
CDR3nt: TGTGCCAGCAGCGTAGCCGGAGGTGGGAAAGGGGGAAACTATGGCTACACCTTC

abundance: .
len: 16
j_gene: TRBJ2-7
d_gene: TRBD1
v_gene: TRBV6-5
CDR3aa: CASSSGQAPTTYEQYF
CDR3nt: TGTGCCAGCAGTTCTGGACAGGCCCCTACAACCTACGAGCAGTACTTC

abundance: .
len: 15
j_gene: TRBJ2-7
d_gene: TRBD1
v_gene: TRBV29-1
CDR3aa: CSVYGRTGDSYEQYF
CDR3nt: TGCAGCGTTTATGGTAGGACAGGCGACTCCTACGAGCAGTACTTC

abundance: .
len: 15
j_gene: TRBJ2-7
d_gene: .
v_gene: TRBV7-9
CDR3aa: CASSLAGASSYEQYF
CDR3nt: TGTGCCAGCAGCTTAGCAGGGGCTTCATCCTACGAGCAGTACTTC

abundance: .
len: 16
j_gene: TRBJ1-6
d_gene: TRBD1
v_gene: TRBV19
CDR3aa: CASSKSRDSLNSPLHF
CDR3nt: TGTGCCAGTAGTAAAAGCCGGGACAGCCTTAATTCACCCCTCCACTTT

abundance: .
len: 16
j_gene: TRBJ1-1
d_gene: .
v_gene: TRBV5-4
CDR3aa: CASRPTGRSMNTEAFF
CDR3nt: TGTGCCAGCAGACCGACAGGACGGTCGATGAACACTGAAGCTTTCTTT

abundance: once
len: 13
j_gene: TRBJ2-3
d_gene: TRBD1
v_gene: TRBV7-9
CDR3aa: CASSLRGLNTQYF
CDR3nt: TGTGCCAGCAGCTTGAGGGGGCTTAATACGCAGTATTTT